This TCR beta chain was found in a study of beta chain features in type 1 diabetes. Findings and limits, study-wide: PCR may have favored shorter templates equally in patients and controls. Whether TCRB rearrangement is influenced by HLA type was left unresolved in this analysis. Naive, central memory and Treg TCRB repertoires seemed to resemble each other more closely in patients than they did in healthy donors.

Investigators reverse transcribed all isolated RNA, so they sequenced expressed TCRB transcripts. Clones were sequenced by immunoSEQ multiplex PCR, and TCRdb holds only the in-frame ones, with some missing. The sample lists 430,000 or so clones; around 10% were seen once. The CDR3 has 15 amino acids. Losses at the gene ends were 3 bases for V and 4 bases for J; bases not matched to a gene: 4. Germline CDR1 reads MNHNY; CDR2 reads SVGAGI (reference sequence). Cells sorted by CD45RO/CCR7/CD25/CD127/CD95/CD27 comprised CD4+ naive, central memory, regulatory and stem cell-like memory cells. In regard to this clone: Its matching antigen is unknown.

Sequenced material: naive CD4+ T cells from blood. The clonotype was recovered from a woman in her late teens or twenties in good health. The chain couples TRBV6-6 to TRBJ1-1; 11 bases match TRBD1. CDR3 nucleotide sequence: TGTGCCAGCAGTTATGGACAGGGGGCGGGCACTGAAGCTTTCTTT. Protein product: CASSYGQGAGTEAFF.